The 14 T cell receptor beta chains given below trace back to one sample, sequenced in a study of blood T cell repertoires in COVID-19. Here immunoSEQ multiplex PCR was the method, and the copy in TCRdb shows in-frame clones only, minus some. The sample records 150,000 to 250,000 clones, about 80% being singletons. The sample consisted of peripheral blood. The receptors stem from a human donor with acute or convalescent COVID-19. The donor label of this sample is uncertain.

The V gene is TRBV4-3, the J gene TRBJ2-2; the match to TRBD2 covers 11 bases. V shed 0 bases, J shed 7 bases, and the junction held 7 bases outside the gene matches. CDR3 length: 17 amino acids. Germline V gene sequence: CDR1 LGHNA, CDR2 YSLEER. CDR3 in DNA: TGCGCCAGCAGCCAAGATCTTGGGACTAGCGGTGACGGGGAGCTGTTTTTT. Its protein is CASSQDLGTSGDGELFF.

This chain links TRBV27 with TRBJ1-1; 8 nucleotides agree with TRBD1. Germline V gives CDR1 MNHEY, CDR2 SMNVEV (reference sequence). There are 15 residues in the CDR3. After removal of 4 bases from V and 3 bases from J, the junction contained 7 bases not matched to a gene. CDR3 nucleotides: TGTGCCAGCAGTTCCGCGACAGGGGTGTACACTGAAGCTTTCTTT. Amino acid sequence: CASSSATGVYTEAFF.

The genes are TRBV19 and TRBJ2-7; the D gene is possibly TRBD1 (5 bases). Germline CDR1 and CDR2: LNHDA and SQIVND (reference sequence). This CDR3 comprises 16 residues. V gave up 5 bases and J gave up 6 bases, with 23 bases separating them. The CDR3 reads CASSPEVGIRGSEQYF. The DNA of the CDR3 is TGTGCCAGTAGTCCCGAGGTGGGGATAAGGGGCTCCGAGCAGTACTTC.

This chain joins TRBV7-9 and TRBJ1-3; the D gene is possibly TRBD1 (6 bases). Germline CDR1 is SEHNR and CDR2 is FQNEAQ (reference sequence). V was shortened by 5 bases and J by 6 bases, with 17 bases between the two germline ends. The CDR3 has 15 amino acids. CDR3 protein: CASSPLTGWENTIYF. In DNA, the CDR3 is TGTGCCAGCAGCCCACTGACAGGCTGGGAAAACACCATATATTTT.

The V call is TRBV6-5, the J call TRBJ1-2; D may be TRBD1 (6 bases). The CDR3 has 12 residues. With 6 bases removed from V and 4 bases from J, the gap between germline ends came to 9 bases. Per the germline V gene, CDR1 is MNHEY and CDR2 is SVGAGI. The CDR3 here is CASSRGGYGYTF. CDR3 DNA sequence: TGTGCCAGCAGCCGAGGGGGCTATGGCTACACCTTC.

J is TRBJ2-5 and V is TRBV15; no reliable D call. CDR3 size: 13 residues. Germline CDR1 LNHNV, CDR2 YYDKDF (reference sequence). The V gene lost 0 bases and the J gene lost 5 bases, with 7 bases spanning the gap. CDR3 residues: CATSRDDAETQYF. The CDR3 bases are TGTGCCACCAGCAGAGATGATGCGGAGACCCAGTACTTC.

V usage is TRBV18 and J usage is TRBJ2-1; 7 bases line up with TRBD2. CDR3 length: 17 amino acids. J lost 2 bases, V lost 3 bases, and 10 bases had no gene match. Germline assignment: CDR1 KGHSH and CDR2 LQKENI. The CDR3 region is CASSPSSRGRAYNEQFF. CDR3 DNA sequence: TGTGCCAGCTCACCCTCTTCGCGCGGGAGAGCCTACAATGAGCAGTTCTTC.

The rearrangement joins TRBV6-1 to TRBJ2-3; 13 nucleotides agree with TRBD2. The germline gives CDR1 MNHNS, CDR2 SASEGT. The length of the CDR3 is 16 residues. V lost 4 bases and J lost 11; bases outside the gene matches: 12. CDR3: CASSAPLAGGPLGQYF. CDR3 sequence (DNA): TGTGCCAGCAGTGCACCACTAGCGGGAGGGCCCCTTGGGCAGTATTTT.

The CDR3 bases are TGTGCCAGCAGTTACGGGACTCTATACGAGCAGTACTTC. Protein product: CASSYGTLYEQYF. The rearrangement joins TRBV6-5 to TRBJ2-7, with TRBD2 as a possible D gene (6 bases). Germline loops: CDR1 MNHEY, CDR2 SVGAGI. This CDR3 spans 13 amino acids. The V and J ends lost 2 bases and 4 bases respectively, with 9 bases between them.

CDR3 sequence: CASSSGLHYEQYF. The CDR3 DNA is TGTGCCAGTAGTTCCGGACTGCACTACGAGCAGTACTTC. The chain couples TRBV19 to TRBJ2-7; tentatively, D is TRBD2 (5 bases). The CDR3 loop spans 13 amino acids. V lost 5 bases and J 3 bases, leaving 11 bases between the germline ends. Germline-derived CDR1 and CDR2 are LNHDA and SQIVND (reference sequence).

The chain couples TRBV19 to TRBJ2-1; possible D gene TRBD2, 5 bases. The CDR3 contains 12 residues. V was clipped by 5 bases and J by 10 bases, with 12 bases between them. Germline values: CDR1 LNHDA, CDR2 SQIVND (reference sequence). The CDR3 reads CASSPWEREQFF. DNA of the CDR3: TGTGCCAGTAGTCCCTGGGAGAGGGAGCAGTTCTTC.

This chain joins TRBV27 and TRBJ2-3, with a possible D match to TRBD1 (6 bases). This CDR3 is 12 amino acids long. Trimming removed 5 bases from V and 6 bases from J, with 9 bases in between. CDR1 is MNHEY, CDR2 SMNVEV, per germline (reference sequence). The CDR3: CASSLRGDTQYF. CDR3 nucleotides: TGTGCCAGCAGTCTTAGGGGGGATACGCAGTATTTT.

The CDR3 DNA sequence: TGTGCCAGCAGTTACTTGAGACAGGTTAACTATGGCTACACCTTC. Its translation is CASSYLRQVNYGYTF. The chain employs TRBV6-5 and TRBJ1-2; D is possibly TRBD1 (6 bases). Germline values: CDR1 MNHEY, CDR2 SVGAGI. The length of the CDR3 is 15 residues. V lost 1 base and J lost 1, with 10 bases in between.

The sample holds a few counts of this clone. CDR3 nucleotides: TGCGCCAGCAGCCAAGATAATTGGGCAGCTCAGCCCCAGCATTTT. This sequence encodes CASSQDNWAAQPQHF. The chain employs TRBV4-1 and TRBJ1-5; no reliable D call. The CDR3 contains 15 residues. Per germline, CDR1 MGHRA and CDR2 YSYEKL. Trimming left V 0 bases short and J 6 bases short, with 12 bases between.